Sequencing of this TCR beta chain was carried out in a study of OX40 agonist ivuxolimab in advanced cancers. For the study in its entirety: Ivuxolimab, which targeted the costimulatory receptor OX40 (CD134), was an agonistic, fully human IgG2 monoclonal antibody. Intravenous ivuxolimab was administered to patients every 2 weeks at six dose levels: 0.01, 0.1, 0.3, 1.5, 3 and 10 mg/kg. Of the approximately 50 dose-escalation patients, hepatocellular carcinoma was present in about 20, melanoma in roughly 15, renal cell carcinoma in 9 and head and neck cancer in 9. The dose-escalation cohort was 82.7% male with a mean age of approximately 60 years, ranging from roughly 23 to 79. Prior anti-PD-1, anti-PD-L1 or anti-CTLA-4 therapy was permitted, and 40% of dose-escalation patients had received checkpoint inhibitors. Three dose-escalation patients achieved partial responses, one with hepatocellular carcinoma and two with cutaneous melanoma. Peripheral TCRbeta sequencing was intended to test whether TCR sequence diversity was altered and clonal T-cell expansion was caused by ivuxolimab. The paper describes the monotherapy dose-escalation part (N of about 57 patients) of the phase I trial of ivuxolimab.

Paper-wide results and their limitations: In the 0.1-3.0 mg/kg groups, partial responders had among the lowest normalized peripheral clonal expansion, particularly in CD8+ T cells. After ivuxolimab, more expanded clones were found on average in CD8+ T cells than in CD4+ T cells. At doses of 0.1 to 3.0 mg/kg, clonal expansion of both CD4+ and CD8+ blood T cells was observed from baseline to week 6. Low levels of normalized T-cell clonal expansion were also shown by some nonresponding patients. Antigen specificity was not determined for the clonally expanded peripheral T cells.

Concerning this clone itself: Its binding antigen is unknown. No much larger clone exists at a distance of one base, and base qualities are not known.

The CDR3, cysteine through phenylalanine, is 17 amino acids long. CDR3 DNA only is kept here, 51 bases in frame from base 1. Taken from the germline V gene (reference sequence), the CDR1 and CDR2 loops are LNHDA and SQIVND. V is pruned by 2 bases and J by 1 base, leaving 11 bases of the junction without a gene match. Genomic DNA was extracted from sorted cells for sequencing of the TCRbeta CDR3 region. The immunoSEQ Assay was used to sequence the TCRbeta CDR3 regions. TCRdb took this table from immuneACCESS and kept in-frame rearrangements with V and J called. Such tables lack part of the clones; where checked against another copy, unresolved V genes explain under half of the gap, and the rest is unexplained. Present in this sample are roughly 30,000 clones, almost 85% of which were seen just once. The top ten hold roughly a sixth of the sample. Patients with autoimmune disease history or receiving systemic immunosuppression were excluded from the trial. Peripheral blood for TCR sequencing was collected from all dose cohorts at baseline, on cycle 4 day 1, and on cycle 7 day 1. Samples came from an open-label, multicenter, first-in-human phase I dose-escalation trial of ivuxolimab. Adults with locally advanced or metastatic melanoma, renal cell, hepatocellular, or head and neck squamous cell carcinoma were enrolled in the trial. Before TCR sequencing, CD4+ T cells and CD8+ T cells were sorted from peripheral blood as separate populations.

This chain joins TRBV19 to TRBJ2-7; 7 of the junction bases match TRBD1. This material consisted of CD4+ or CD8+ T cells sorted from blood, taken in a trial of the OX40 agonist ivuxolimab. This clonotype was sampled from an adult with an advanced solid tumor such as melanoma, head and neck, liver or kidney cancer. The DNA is TGTGCCAGTAGTATATCCCCGACAGGGAGTTATTCCTACGAGCAGTACTTC. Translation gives CASSISPTGSYSYEQYF.